A single sample gave rise to the 26 T cell receptor beta chains below, sequenced in a study of STAT5B mutations in CD4+ large granular lymphocyte leukemia. Data came from immunoSEQ multiplex PCR; TCRdb stores just in-frame clones and leaves some out. The repertoire holds 30,000 or so clones, under 80% seen once, with about 2.1% in the top ten. The sample comprised CD4+ T cells from blood buffy coats. All receptors come from a human donor in good health.

This chain uses TRBV5-1 with TRBJ2-3; no clear D gene. CDR3 length: 14 amino acids. In germline, CDR1 is SGHRS, CDR2 YFSETQ. Trimming took 4 bases from V and 5 from J, leaving 14 bases between them. Here the CDR3 reads CASSPAGDLDTQYF. CDR3 nucleotides: TGCGCCAGCAGCCCCGCAGGAGATTTAGATACGCAGTATTTT. The full variable domain, in which reference TRBV5-1 and TRBJ2-3 provide the parts outside the CDR3, is KAGVTQTPRYLIKTRGQQVTLSCSPISGHRSVSWYQQTPGQGLQFLFEYFSETQRNKGNFPGRFSGRQFSNSRSEMNVSTLELGDSALYLCASSPAGDLDTQYFGPGTRLTVL.

This clone came up a few times. V gene TRBV2 combines with J gene TRBJ1-1; D ambiguous. Trimming stripped 6 bases from V and 5 bases from J, with 10 bases between. Germline assignment: CDR1 SNHLY and CDR2 FYNNEI. The CDR3 has 12 amino acids. CDR3 region: CASRAGETEAFF. CDR3 nucleotide sequence: TGTGCCAGCAGGGCGGGTGAGACTGAAGCTTTCTTT.

The chain employs TRBV29-1 and TRBJ2-5; 10 positions agree with TRBD2. J lost 3 bases, V lost 7 bases, and 14 bases had no gene match. The CDR3 covers 16 residues. Germline lookup yields CDR1 SQVTM and CDR2 ANQGSEA. The CDR3 nucleotides are TGCAGCGCCCTGAGGGGACTAGCGTTCCCCGAAGAGACCCAGTACTTC. Protein product: CSALRGLAFPEETQYF.

This clone was recorded once. The chain links TRBV12-2 to TRBJ1-5. TRBV12-2 has pseudogene status. This CDR3 is built from 15 residues. CDR3 DNA: TGTGCAAGTCGCTCAAGAGCCGGGGAGCATCAGCCCCAGCATTTT. This sequence encodes CASRSRAGEHQPQHF.

The gene calls are TRBV30 and TRBJ2-7; perhaps TRBD2 as D (6 bases). Germline CDR1 is GTSNPN and CDR2 is SVGIG (reference sequence). V lost 2 bases and J 3 bases, leaving 11 bases between the germline ends. This CDR3 has 13 amino acids. Here the CDR3 reads CAWSPWRGYEQYF. CDR3 DNA: TGTGCCTGGAGTCCCTGGAGGGGCTACGAGCAGTACTTC. Full variable domain (remainder filled in from reference TRBV30 and TRBJ2-7): SQTIHQWPATLVQPVGSPLSLECTVEGTSNPNLYWYRQAAGRGLQLLFYSVGIGQISSEVPQNLSASRPQDRQFILSSKKLLLSDSGFYLCAWSPWRGYEQYFGPGTRLTVT.

CDR3 bases: TGTGCCAGCAGCTTACAGGGGGCGCAAGATACGCAGTATTTT. This gives the protein CASSLQGAQDTQYF. The chain couples TRBV5-8 to TRBJ2-3; 9 positions agree with TRBD1. The CDR3 is 14 residues long. With 2 bases clipped from V and 5 bases from J, the junction kept 3 bases outside the gene matches. CDR1 and CDR2 (germline): SGHTS, YDEGEE.

The chain combines TRBV11-2 with TRBJ2-2, with unresolved D. Germline CDR1 SGHAT, CDR2 FQNNGV. The ends were cut back, 5 bases at V and 6 bases at J, with 4 bases in the middle. The CDR3 contains 11 residues. The CDR3 nucleotides read TGTGCCAGCAGCATAGCCGGGGAGCTGTTTTTT. Translation gives CASSIAGELFF.

V is TRBV18 and J is TRBJ2-5; 8 positions agree with TRBD1. The CDR3 has 13 amino acids. Germline V gene lookup returns CDR1 KGHSH and CDR2 LQKENI. Trimming at V came to 2 bases and at J to 5 bases, leaving 1 base not matched to a gene. The CDR3 nucleotides read TGTGCCAGCTCACCAAACAGGGGGGAGACCCAGTACTTC. Its translation: CASSPNRGETQYF.

The V and J genes are TRBV20-1 and TRBJ2-3; the D is unclear. Trimming removed 4 bases at V and 5 bases at J, with 7 bases between. The CDR3 is made up of 11 amino acids. Germline V lookup: CDR1 DFQATT, CDR2 SNEGSKA (reference sequence). The CDR3 here is CSAISGDTQYF. In DNA, the CDR3 is TGCAGTGCTATCAGTGGAGATACGCAGTATTTT.

A few counts support this clone. This sequence joins TRBV7-9 and TRBJ1-4; possible D gene TRBD1, 6 bases. This CDR3 contains 18 residues. The ends were cut back, 2 bases at V and 2 bases at J, with 18 bases in the middle. In germline, CDR1 is SEHNR, CDR2 FQNEAQ (reference sequence). This CDR3 is CASSLSVRGLATNEKLFF. The CDR3 DNA sequence: TGTGCCAGCAGCTTAAGTGTCAGGGGTTTAGCCACTAATGAAAAACTGTTTTTT.

The chain employs TRBV5-6 and TRBJ1-5; 9 bases agree with TRBD1. Per germline, CDR1 SGHDT and CDR2 YYEEEE. The CDR3 runs 16 residues. With V trimmed by 0 bases and J by 6 bases, 7 bases remained unmatched. Written as DNA, the CDR3 is TGTGCCAGCAGCTTGGGTGCCGGGACAGGGAGTCAGCCCCAGCATTTT. Protein product: CASSLGAGTGSQPQHF.

J is TRBJ2-5 and V is TRBV7-9; D tentatively fits TRBD1 or TRBD2 (5 bases each). The CDR3 loop spans 11 amino acids. Between the trimmed V and J ends, which lost 3 bases and 10 bases, there was a span of 9 bases. Germline V gene data show CDR1 as SEHNR and CDR2 as FQNEAQ (reference sequence). The chain's CDR3 is CASSFMGDQYF. The CDR3 DNA reads TGTGCCAGCAGCTTCATGGGGGACCAGTACTTC.

This clone came up a few times. The gene calls are TRBV30 and TRBJ1-2; no firm D call. Trimming left V 3 bases short and J 8 bases short, with 13 bases between. This CDR3 has 12 residues. Germline lookup yields CDR1 GTSNPN and CDR2 SVGIG (reference sequence). This chain's CDR3 is CAWRPTLGGYTF. The CDR3 region has the DNA TGTGCCTGGAGACCCACCCTGGGAGGCTACACCTTC.

The V gene is TRBV7-2, the J gene TRBJ2-1; no clear D gene. The CDR3 length is 13 residues. Germline loops: CDR1 SGHTA, CDR2 FQGNSA. V lost 8 bases, J lost 0 bases, and 8 bases lay in between. CDR3 in amino acids: CASGATSYNEQFF. CDR3 sequence (DNA): TGTGCCAGCGGAGCGACCTCCTACAATGAGCAGTTCTTC.

This clone came up a few times. This chain connects TRBV2 to TRBJ1-1; 8 bases fit TRBD1. After removal of 6 bases from V and 0 bases from J, the junction contained 6 bases not matched to a gene. Per germline, CDR1 SNHLY and CDR2 FYNNEI. The CDR3 has 15 residues. In DNA form, the CDR3 reads TGTGCCAGCAGAGAGGACAGGGCGGTGAACACTGAAGCTTTCTTT. This sequence encodes CASREDRAVNTEAFF.

This CDR3 is CASSHPGTASTDTQYF. CDR3 coding DNA: TGTGCCAGCAGCCATCCCGGGACAGCGAGCACAGATACGCAGTATTTT. V gene TRBV5-4 combines with J gene TRBJ2-3, with TRBD1 matching 7 bases. The CDR3 totals 16 residues. Germline CDR1 reads SGHNT; CDR2 reads YYREEE (reference sequence). After removal of 4 bases from V and 0 bases from J, the junction contained 8 bases not matched to a gene. Full variable domain (outside the CDR3, taken from reference TRBV5-4 and TRBJ2-3): ETGVTQSPTHLIKTRGQQVTLRCSSQSGHNTVSWYQQALGQGPQFIFQYYREEENGRGNFPPRFSGLQFPNYSSELNVNALELDDSALYLCASSHPGTASTDTQYFGPGTRLTVL.

This clone appeared a single time. This chain links TRBV11-2 with TRBJ2-1; D is unclear. V lost 0 bases and J 6 bases, leaving 6 bases between the germline ends. The CDR3 length is 13 residues. In germline, CDR1 is SGHAT, CDR2 FQNNGV. The CDR3 region is CASSLDRRNEQFF. The CDR3 coding sequence is TGTGCCAGCAGCTTAGATCGGCGCAATGAGCAGTTCTTC. Drawing the rest from reference TRBV11-2 and TRBJ2-1, the complete variable domain is EAGVAQSPRYKIIEKRQSVAFWCNPISGHATLYWYQQILGQGPKLLIQFQNNGVVDDSQLPKDRFSAERLKGVDSTLKIQPAKLEDSAVYLCASSLDRRNEQFFGPGTRLTVL.

This clone was detected only once. CDR3 in amino acids: CASSSQGQVNTEAFF. The DNA of the CDR3 is TGTGCCAGCAGCTCTCAGGGACAGGTGAACACTGAAGCTTTCTTT. The chain joins TRBV7-8 to TRBJ1-1; 8 bases agree with TRBD1. There are 15 residues in the CDR3. Germline-derived CDR1 and CDR2 are SGHVS and FQNEAQ. V trimming: 4 bases; J trimming: 0 bases; junction bases outside the gene matches: 4.

The gene calls are TRBV6-6 and TRBJ2-3; D is undetermined. The CDR3 has 12 amino acids. Germline CDR1 and CDR2: MNHNY and SVGAGI (reference sequence). V dropped 2 bases and J dropped 6 bases, with 6 bases sitting between them. The chain's CDR3 is CASSYGPDTQYF. The CDR3 bases are TGTGCCAGCAGTTACGGCCCCGATACGCAGTATTTT.

This clone has only one observation. The chain joins TRBV2 to TRBJ2-1, with 14 bases fitting TRBD2. The junction had 13 bases not matched to a gene; V was cut back by 7 bases and J by 2 bases. CDR1 and CDR2 (germline): SNHLY, FYNNEI. The CDR3 spans 19 residues. CDR3 sequence (DNA): TGTGCCAGCACTCACCCGACTAGCGGGGGGGTCCCAACCTACAATGAGCAGTTCTTC. Its protein is CASTHPTSGGVPTYNEQFF.

This clone occurred a few times. The rearrangement joins TRBV28 to TRBJ2-5; 12 positions match TRBD1. V lost 4 bases, J lost 11 bases, and 14 bases stayed unmatched. The CDR3 is 16 amino acids. Germline V lookup: CDR1 MDHEN, CDR2 SYDVKM. As DNA, the CDR3 is TGTGCCAGCAGTTCCCACCGGGACAGGGGGCTTGGAGAGCAGTACTTC. Translation gives CASSSHRDRGLGEQYF.

The J gene is TRBJ2-2, the V gene TRBV5-5; TRBD1 matches 9 bases. The length of the CDR3 is 16 residues. Germline V gene data show CDR1 as SGHKS and CDR2 as YYEKEE (reference sequence). V dropped 1 base and J dropped 4; count of bases not matched to a gene: 5. The CDR3 DNA follows: TGTGCCAGCAGCTTGTGGACAGGGGCGTTCACCGGGGAGCTGTTTTTT. Amino acids: CASSLWTGAFTGELFF.

CDR3 loop: CASSTTGTYNEKLFF. The CDR3 DNA reads TGTGCCAGCAGCACCACCGGGACCTATAATGAAAAACTGTTTTTT. The rearrangement uses TRBV7-2 and TRBJ1-4, with a possible D match to TRBD1 (5 bases). Germline lookup yields CDR1 SGHTA and CDR2 FQGNSA. This CDR3 is built from 15 residues. Trimming pared 5 bases from V and 4 bases from J, leaving 14 bases between.

The chain has TRBV7-6 and TRBJ1-1, with 11 bases aligning to TRBD1. The J segment lost 6 bases and the V segment lost 7 bases, leaving 10 bases of the junction unmatched. This CDR3 has 15 residues. CDR1 SGHVS and CDR2 FNYEAQ come from the germline V gene. The CDR3 spells CASILGTGGNAEAFF. The CDR3 DNA is TGTGCCAGCATCCTAGGGACAGGGGGTAACGCTGAAGCTTTCTTT. Full variable domain (remainder filled in from reference TRBV7-6 and TRBJ1-1): GAGVSQSPRYKVTKRGQDVALRCDPISGHVSLYWYRQALGQGPEFLTYFNYEAQQDKSGLPNDRFSAERPEGSISTLTIQRTEQRDSAMYRCASILGTGGNAEAFFGQGTRLTVV.

V gene TRBV6-5 combines with J gene TRBJ2-1; 7 bases match TRBD1. V lost 2 bases to trimming and J lost 14 bases; unmatched junction nucleotides: 9. CDR3 length: 13 residues. Germline assignment: CDR1 MNHEY and CDR2 SVGAGI. This chain's CDR3 is CASSYPPTGPEFF. Written as DNA, the CDR3 is TGTGCCAGCAGTTACCCCCCGACAGGGCCGGAGTTCTTC.

The J gene is TRBJ1-2, the V gene TRBV19; weak D call: TRBD1 (6 bases). CDR1 and CDR2 (germline): LNHDA, SQIVND (reference sequence). V was pared by 5 bases and J by 8 bases, with 18 bases between. The CDR3 covers 14 residues. The CDR3 DNA sequence: TGTGCCAGTAGTGTGCCGGGGGGCCTGGGAGGCTACACCTTC. Its translation is CASSVPGGLGGYTF.